These 32 T cell receptor beta chains were all obtained from the same sample, sequenced in a study of CD8+CD57+ T cells in acquired aplastic anemia. Genomic DNA templated the TCR beta VDJ and CDR3 profiling. A single record per CDR3 protein comes from TCRdb applying MiXCR to the reads. The sample shows around 430,000 distinct CDR3 sequences, around 30% of them seen only once. Individuals selected for sequencing had exhibited CD8+CD57+ cell expansion on flow cytometry. Specimen: sorted CD4+, CD8+, or CD8+CD57+ T cells (not recorded which) from PBMCs. These receptors all stem from a human donor with aplastic anemia.

Of note for this clonotype: A much more abundant neighbour one base away suggests this may be a read error. The genes are TRBV24-1 and TRBJ2-7, with 10 nucleotides matching TRBD2. The CDR3 totals 17 residues. CDR1 KGHDR and CDR2 SFDVKD come from the germline V gene. CDR3: CAASDSQREGLFDEQYF. CDR3 bases: TGTGCCGCCAGTGACTCACAGCGGGAGGGCCTTTTCGACGAGCAGTACTTC.

This clonotype was picked up a small number of times. The chain uses TRBV3-1 and TRBJ1-2, with no clear D. V lost 3 bases and J lost 8, with 10 bases in between. The CDR3 runs to 12 residues. Germline V gene lookup returns CDR1 LGHDT and CDR2 YNNKEL (reference sequence). Here the CDR3 reads CASSQLGSGYTF. Written as DNA, the CDR3 is TGTGCCAGCAGCCAGCTCGGGTCGGGCTACACCTTC.

Remarks on this clonotype: Germline and junction disagree at one end, which may indicate a read error. The gene calls are TRBV7-2 and TRBJ2-1; 8 nucleotides match TRBD2. This CDR3 comprises 15 residues. CDR1 is SGHTA, CDR2 FQGNSA, per germline. CDR3 sequence (DNA): TGTGCCAGCAGCTTAGGGCTAGCGGGCTACAATGAGCAGCTCTTC. Residues: CASSLGLAGYNEQLF.

This chain links TRBV30 with TRBJ1-5; D uncertain. From germline, CDR1 is GTSNPN and CDR2 SVGIG (reference sequence). The germline V and J ends were trimmed by 0 bases and 3 bases, with 6 bases remaining between them. CDR3 length: 13 amino acids. This CDR3 reads CAWSVGINQPQHF. For the CDR3, the DNA is TGTGCCTGGAGTGTAGGGATCAATCAGCCCCAGCATTTT.

J is TRBJ2-1 and V is TRBV11-1; 8 bases map to TRBD2. This CDR3 contains 15 residues. V lost 5 bases to trimming and J lost 9 bases; unmatched junction nucleotides: 12. Per germline, CDR1 SGHAT and CDR2 FQDESV (reference sequence). This chain's CDR3 is CASSISGLVVSEQFF. In DNA form, the CDR3 reads TGTGCCAGCAGCATCTCGGGACTAGTGGTCTCTGAGCAGTTCTTC. Drawing the rest from reference TRBV11-1 and TRBJ2-1, the complete variable domain is EAEVAQSPRYKITEKSQAVAFWCDPISGHATLYWYRQILGQGPELLVQFQDESVVDDSQLPKDRFSAERLKGVDSTLKIQPAELGDSAMYLCASSISGLVVSEQFFGPGTRLTVL.

This clonotype was seen repeatedly, ten times or more. The chain joins TRBV2 to TRBJ2-5, with D possibly matching TRBD1 (6 bases). Germline CDR1 SNHLY, CDR2 FYNNEI. CDR3 size: 14 residues. With 4 bases removed from V and 1 base from J, the gap between germline ends came to 10 bases. CDR3 sequence reads: CASSGQGRQETQYF. As DNA, the CDR3 is TGTGCCAGCAGTGGGCAGGGGCGCCAAGAGACCCAGTACTTC.

The chain joins TRBV10-2 to TRBJ1-6; a possible D gene is TRBD1 (6 bases). Germline V gene data show CDR1 as WSHSY and CDR2 as SAAADI. The CDR3 contains 13 residues. V gave up 2 bases and J gave up 10 bases, with 9 bases separating them. The CDR3 region has the DNA TGCGCCAGCAGTGAGGGGGGGGCCTCACCCCTCCACTTT. This codes for CASSEGGASPLHF.

V is TRBV30 and J is TRBJ2-7, with D possibly being TRBD2 (5 bases). This CDR3 is built from 12 residues. V was clipped by 0 bases and J by 6 bases, with 9 bases between them. Germline loops: CDR1 GTSNPN, CDR2 SVGIG (reference sequence). CDR3 amino acids: CAWSVRGGEQYF. CDR3 sequence (DNA): TGTGCCTGGAGTGTACGGGGTGGCGAGCAGTACTTC.

In DNA, the CDR3 is TGTGCCAGCAGACAGGGTGGGGAGACCCAGTACTTC. Its translation: CASRQGGETQYF. The J gene is TRBJ2-5, the V gene TRBV2, with D tentatively TRBD1 (6 bases). The CDR3 loop spans 12 amino acids. V shed 6 bases and J shed 5 bases, with 10 bases lying between them. The germline V gene has CDR1 SNHLY and CDR2 FYNNEI. Complete variable domain (other parts from reference TRBV2 and TRBJ2-5): EPEVTQTPSHQVTQMGQEVILRCVPISNHLYFYWYRQILGQKVEFLVSFYNNEISEKSEIFDDQFSVERPDGSNFTLKIRSTKLEDSAMYFCASRQGGETQYFGPGTRLLVL.

This chain joins TRBV2 and TRBJ2-5, with D perhaps being TRBD1 or TRBD2 (5 bases each). The CDR3 loop spans 15 amino acids. The ends were cut back, 3 bases at V and 5 bases at J, with 16 bases in the middle. Per germline, CDR1 SNHLY and CDR2 FYNNEI. The CDR3 DNA follows: TGTGCCAGCAGTGATTTGTGGGGCCGAGGGGAGACCCAGTACTTC. It yields the protein CASSDLWGRGETQYF.

The gene calls are TRBV5-1 and TRBJ2-2; D call uncertain. CDR3 length equals 15 residues. Looked up from germline, CDR1 is SGHRS and CDR2 is YFSETQ. V was trimmed by 5 bases and J by 1 base, leaving 12 bases between them. CDR3 DNA sequence: TGCGCCAGCAGACCTCAGGAATGGAACACCGGGGAGCTGTTTTTT. The encoded protein is CASRPQEWNTGELFF.

The rearrangement joins TRBV7-2 to TRBJ2-2; D not certain. CDR3 length: 14 amino acids. In germline, CDR1 is SGHTA, CDR2 FQGNSA. Trimming pared 0 bases from V and 10 bases from J, leaving 12 bases between. In nucleotides, the CDR3 is TGTGCCAGCAGCTTAGCGTTTAGTCTTGAGGAGCTGTTTTTT. It is translated as CASSLAFSLEELFF.

The chain recombines TRBV11-1 with TRBJ2-3; tentative D call: TRBD2 (6 bases). The CDR3 runs 17 residues. Germline V CDR1 and CDR2: SGHAT, FQDESV (reference sequence). V lost 5 bases and J lost 1, with 19 bases in between. This CDR3 reads CASSDGGPGMGTDTQYF. The CDR3 region has the DNA TGTGCCAGCAGCGACGGAGGGCCCGGAATGGGCACAGATACGCAGTATTTT.

This clonotype was counted ten times or more. The gene calls are TRBV20-1 and TRBJ1-5; possible D gene TRBD1, 6 bases. Germline values: CDR1 DFQATT, CDR2 SNEGSKA (reference sequence). V was cut by 5 bases and J by 2 bases, with 13 bases left in between. This CDR3 is built from 14 residues. CDR3 amino acids: CSACQGGGNQPQHF. The DNA of the CDR3 is TGCAGTGCTTGCCAAGGGGGTGGCAATCAGCCCCAGCATTTT.

This clonotype was picked up a small number of times. This chain links TRBV6-1 with TRBJ1-5; 9 nucleotides align to TRBD1. Germline CDR1 is MNHNS and CDR2 is SASEGT. This CDR3 has 14 amino acids. Trimming removed 6 bases from V and 7 bases from J; junction bases left unmatched: 7. DNA of the CDR3: TGTGCCAGCAGAGGGACAGGGAAAGACCAGCCCCAGCATTTT. Its translation: CASRGTGKDQPQHF.

This clonotype was found many times. The V call is TRBV29-1, the J call TRBJ1-2, with a possible D match to TRBD1 (6 bases). V shed 7 bases and J shed 4 bases, with 16 bases lying between them. The CDR3 consists of 13 residues. CDR1 and CDR2 from the germline V gene are SQVTM and ANQGSEA. The CDR3 loop is CSAEIGQSYGYTF. In DNA, the CDR3 is TGCAGCGCCGAAATCGGACAGTCCTATGGCTACACCTTC. The full variable domain, rest sourced from reference TRBV29-1 and TRBJ1-2, is SAVISQKPSRDICQRGTSLTIQCQVDSQVTMMFWYRQQPGQSLTLIATANQGSEATYESGFVIDKFPISRPNLTFSTLTVSNMSPEDSSIYLCSAEIGQSYGYTFGSGTRLTVV.

The chain recombines TRBV19 with TRBJ2-1, with D possibly matching TRBD1 (6 bases). Germline CDR1 and CDR2: LNHDA and SQIVND (reference sequence). Trimming shortened V by 9 bases and J by 4 bases, and 19 bases separated the two germline ends. The CDR3 has 15 amino acids. CDR3 nucleotide sequence: TGTGCCAGCTCACCACTTTCAGGGGCGTACAATGAGCAGTTCTTC. Residues: CASSPLSGAYNEQFF.

The chain joins TRBV11-1 to TRBJ1-2; no clear D gene. Between the trimmed V and J ends, which lost 4 bases and 4 bases, there was a span of 25 bases. Germline V gene data show CDR1 as SGHAT and CDR2 as FQDESV (reference sequence). The CDR3 has 18 amino acids. The CDR3 sequence: CASSSVSSSLNASYGYTF. For the CDR3, the DNA is TGTGCCAGCAGCTCTGTCTCGTCTAGCCTTAATGCTAGCTATGGCTACACCTTC.

In this sample, this clonotype turned up a few times. V gene TRBV20-1 combines with J gene TRBJ2-3, with D unclear. Trimming took 3 bases from V and 0 from J, leaving 4 bases between them. This CDR3 region has 12 residues. Germline CDR1 DFQATT, CDR2 SNEGSKA (reference sequence). CDR3 protein: CSASPSTDTQYF. As DNA, the CDR3 is TGCAGTGCTAGCCCGAGCACAGATACGCAGTATTTT.

The chain employs TRBV6-5 and TRBJ1-2; TRBD1 is a possible D gene (5 bases). V gave up 0 bases and J gave up 2 bases, with 16 bases separating them. Germline CDR1 is MNHEY and CDR2 is SVGAGI. The CDR3 has 17 amino acids. The CDR3 loop reads CASSYSSGQGLNYGYTF. The CDR3 region has the DNA TGTGCCAGCAGTTACTCGAGTGGTCAGGGACTGAACTATGGCTACACCTTC.

This clonotype has a count of ten or more. The chain carries TRBV2 and TRBJ2-5; D call uncertain. V lost 3 bases to trimming and J lost 3 bases, with 8 bases between them. This CDR3 is 13 amino acids long. Germline CDR1 reads SNHLY; CDR2 reads FYNNEI. The chain's CDR3 is CASSDDAEETQYF. The CDR3 DNA reads as TGTGCCAGCAGTGATGATGCGGAAGAGACCCAGTACTTC.

V and J are TRBV15 and TRBJ1-2; D is possibly TRBD1 (5 bases). Trimming pared 5 bases from V and 3 bases from J, leaving 13 bases between. Germline V gives CDR1 LNHNV, CDR2 YYDKDF (reference sequence). The CDR3 totals 14 residues. The DNA of the CDR3 is TGTGCCACCAGCGGTGGGACGTCCTACTATGGCTACACCTTC. Translation: CATSGGTSYYGYTF.

This clonotype has just a few counts. The J gene is TRBJ2-1, the V gene TRBV11-1; 10 positions agree with TRBD2. The CDR3 loop spans 15 amino acids. Germline CDR1 is SGHAT and CDR2 is FQDESV (reference sequence). The junction had 4 bases not matched to a gene; V was cut back by 0 bases and J by 8 bases. The CDR3 DNA reads as TGTGCCAGCAGCTTAGCGCCTAGCGGGAGCTATGAGCAGTTCTTC. Residues: CASSLAPSGSYEQFF.

Regarding this clonotype: The CDR3 ends on some other residue instead of the conserved phenylalanine or tryptophan, so this is likely a read error. The V gene is TRBV11-2, the J gene TRBJ1-6; the D is unclear. V was shortened by 5 bases and J by 2 bases, with 13 bases between the two germline ends. CDR1 and CDR2 from the germline V gene are SGHAT and FQNNGV. This CDR3 spans 16 amino acids. The CDR3 loop is CASSPPLRTYNSPLHL. The CDR3 DNA is TGTGCCAGCAGCCCCCCCCTGCGGACCTATAATTCACCCCTCCACCTT.

This rearrangement joins TRBV9 to TRBJ2-7; D is ambiguous. The CDR3 extends over 13 amino acids. V was shortened by 7 bases and J by 5 bases, with 16 bases between the two germline ends. Germline loops: CDR1 SGDLS, CDR2 YYNGEE. The CDR3 region has the DNA TGTGCCAGCTCACCGGCGGTAGACCACGAGCAGTACTTC. Translating it yields CASSPAVDHEQYF.

This clonotype was seen ten or more times. The chain recombines TRBV24-1 with TRBJ1-4, with D unresolved. Germline V gene data show CDR1 as KGHDR and CDR2 as SFDVKD. V lost 7 bases and J lost 0, with 17 bases in between. This CDR3 spans 17 amino acids. The CDR3 region has the DNA TGTGCCACCAGGGGAGAAGGGAGAAAGGCAACTAATGAAAAACTGTTTTTT. It codes for CATRGEGRKATNEKLFF.

This clonotype has a count of ten or more. V is TRBV29-1 and J is TRBJ2-2, with 7 bases aligning to TRBD1. Germline CDR1 and CDR2: SQVTM and ANQGSEA. V was pared by 1 base and J by 6 bases, with 2 bases of the junction left unmatched. There are 13 residues in the CDR3. The CDR3 region has the DNA TGCAGCGTTGAAGGGGACAGCGCCGGGGAGCTGTTTTTT. Its protein is CSVEGDSAGELFF.

The CDR3 region is CSATSGTSGNQETQYF. The CDR3 bases are TGCAGTGCGACATCCGGGACTAGCGGGAACCAAGAGACCCAGTACTTC. V usage is TRBV20-1 and J usage is TRBJ2-5, with TRBD2 identical over 13 bases. Losses at the gene ends were 6 bases for V and 0 bases for J; bases not matched to a gene: 7. This CDR3 comprises 16 residues. CDR1 is DFQATT and CDR2 is SNEGSKA in the germline V gene (reference sequence).

This rearrangement joins TRBV10-3 to TRBJ2-7, with 9 bases identical to TRBD1. There are 15 residues in the CDR3. The germline gives CDR1 ENHRY, CDR2 SYGVKD. After removal of 6 bases from V and 3 bases from J, the junction contained 9 bases not matched to a gene. The CDR3 DNA reads TGTGCCATCAGGGCCATCCGGGACAGGGACTACGAGCAGTACTTC. Translated: CAIRAIRDRDYEQYF.

Many counts were recorded for this clonotype. The chain links TRBV5-1 to TRBJ2-2; D may be TRBD2 (6 bases). Germline CDR1 SGHRS, CDR2 YFSETQ. V was clipped by 1 base and J by 6 bases, with 13 bases between them. CDR3 length equals 15 residues. In nucleotides, the CDR3 is TGCGCCAGCAGCTTGATGGATTGGGGGGCCGGGGAGCTGTTTTTT. Residues: CASSLMDWGAGELFF.

This clonotype occurred many times. CDR3 bases: TGTGCCAGTAGTATTTTCAGGGGGGGCACTGAAGCTTTCTTT. This sequence encodes CASSIFRGGTEAFF. The genes are TRBV19 and TRBJ1-1, with TRBD1 identical over 7 bases. Trimming removed 3 bases from V and 4 bases from J; junction bases left unmatched: 5. The germline gives CDR1 LNHDA, CDR2 SQIVND (reference sequence). The CDR3 has 14 amino acids.

This chain links TRBV7-9 with TRBJ1-5; D is ambiguous. The germline CDR1 and CDR2 sequences are SEHNR and FQNEAQ (reference sequence). The CDR3 sequence is 15 residues long. With 2 bases removed from V and 2 bases from J, the gap between germline ends came to 10 bases. The CDR3 protein is CASSLREWGNQPQHF. In DNA, the CDR3 is TGTGCCAGCAGCTTAAGGGAATGGGGCAATCAGCCCCAGCATTTT.